The 21 T cell receptor beta chains below come from one sample, sequenced in a study of control samples from healthy donors and cancer patients. Assay used: immunoSEQ multiplex PCR; TCRdb lists only in-frame clones, some missing. The sample comprises 60,000 to 95,000 clones, 75% to 90% of which are singletons, and over 9% rests with the top ten. Sequenced sample: PBMCs. All receptors derive from a woman aged 50 to 65 with colorectal cancer.

This clone was observed a few times. The chain is built from TRBV29-1 and TRBJ1-5, with D possibly TRBD1 on 5 matching bases. The germline V gene encodes CDR1 SQVTM and CDR2 ANQGSEA. The CDR3 sequence is 14 residues long. V was cut by 4 bases and J by 7 bases, with 17 bases left in between. CDR3 DNA sequence: TGCAGCGTTGTGATAGGAGGGGTCGGGCAGCCCCAGCATTTT. Protein product: CSVVIGGVGQPQHF.

The gene calls are TRBV3-1 (or the pseudogene TRBV3-2) and TRBJ2-6; D ambiguous. The V and J ends lost 0 bases and 2 bases respectively, with 11 bases between them. The length of the CDR3 is 17 residues. Germline V lookup: CDR1 LGHDT, CDR2 YNNKEL (reference sequence). CDR3 residues: CASSQEILGTGANVLTF. Written as DNA, the CDR3 is TGTGCCAGCAGCCAAGAAATTTTGGGGACTGGGGCCAACGTCCTGACTTTC.

The chain carries TRBV19 and TRBJ2-5, with unresolved D. The V gene's germline CDR1 is LNHDA and CDR2 SQIVND (reference sequence). V dropped 3 bases and J dropped 7 bases, with 12 bases sitting between them. The CDR3 consists of 13 residues. CDR3 sequence (DNA): TGTGCCAGTAGTATTTCCCGCGATGGGACCCAGTACTTC. Protein product: CASSISRDGTQYF.

The gene calls are TRBV4-3 and TRBJ2-3, with D perhaps TRBD1 (5 bases). Germline V lookup: CDR1 LGHNA, CDR2 YSLEER. The CDR3 sequence is 13 residues long. Trimming removed 4 bases at V and 2 bases at J, with 7 bases between. The CDR3 DNA reads as TGCGCCAGCAGCCCGGACACCACAGATACGCAGTATTTT. Translated, it gives CASSPDTTDTQYF.

Here the CDR3 reads CASSFSYDPNKGTQYF. The CDR3 bases are TGTGCCAGCAGCTTTTCTTACGACCCTAATAAGGGTACGCAGTATTTT. The chain is built from TRBV7-2 and TRBJ2-3; D ambiguous. Trimming stripped 3 bases from V and 8 bases from J, with 21 bases between. Germline V CDR1 and CDR2: SGHTA, FQGNSA. The CDR3 contains 16 residues.

The V and J genes are TRBV28 and TRBJ1-1; D is unclear. Germline V gives CDR1 MDHEN, CDR2 SYDVKM. Trimming removed 6 bases at V and 6 bases at J, with 11 bases between. The CDR3 covers 12 residues. This chain's CDR3 is CASRVEMAEAFF. The CDR3, as DNA: TGTGCCAGCAGGGTTGAAATGGCTGAAGCTTTCTTT.

The gene calls are TRBV10-3 and TRBJ2-2; 14 nucleotides align to TRBD2. CDR1 and CDR2 from the germline V gene are ENHRY and SYGVKD. This CDR3 is built from 14 residues. Losses at the gene ends were 11 bases for V and 5 bases for J; bases not matched to a gene: 4. For the CDR3, the DNA is TGTGCCGGCGGGACTAGCGGGGGAACCGGGGAGCTGTTTTTT. Its translation is CAGGTSGGTGELFF.

The table lists this clone with a few counts. The chain joins TRBV27 to TRBJ2-3; 8 bases agree with TRBD1. Germline CDR1 is MNHEY and CDR2 is SMNVEV (reference sequence). Unmatched junction bases numbered 7, after V lost 2 bases and J lost 6 bases. CDR3 length: 15 residues. The CDR3 DNA sequence: TGTGCCAGCAGTTTAAGGGGCAGGGGGCCTGATACGCAGTATTTT. Translated, it gives CASSLRGRGPDTQYF.

This clone occurred once. The genes are TRBV19 and TRBJ1-6, with a possible D match to TRBD1 (5 bases). CDR3 length: 15 residues. CDR1 LNHDA and CDR2 SQIVND come from the germline V gene (reference sequence). Between the trimmed V and J ends, which lost 5 bases and 7 bases, there was a span of 15 bases. CDR3 sequence reads: CASSLDKFLNSPLHF. The CDR3 nucleotides are TGTGCCAGTAGTCTGGACAAATTTTTAAATTCACCCCTCCACTTT.

The CDR3 nucleotides read TGTGCCAGTAGTAACGACAGGGTGGCTGGAAACACCATATATTTT. Protein product: CASSNDRVAGNTIYF. The chain links TRBV19 to TRBJ1-3, with 7 bases aligning to TRBD1. Germline V gene sequence: CDR1 LNHDA, CDR2 SQIVND (reference sequence). This CDR3 spans 15 amino acids. V was pared by 4 bases and J by 2 bases, with 5 bases of the junction left unmatched. Full variable domain (outside the CDR3, taken from reference TRBV19 and TRBJ1-3): DGGITQSPKYLFRKEGQNVTLSCEQNLNHDAMYWYRQDPGQGLRLIYYSQIVNDFQKGDIAEGYSVSREKKESFPLTVTSAQKNPTAFYLCASSNDRVAGNTIYFGEGSWLTVV.

This chain joins TRBV5-1 and TRBJ1-1; D is uncertain. The germline V and J ends were trimmed by 1 base and 1 base, with 8 bases remaining between them. The germline V gene has CDR1 SGHRS and CDR2 YFSETQ. CDR3 length: 14 amino acids. The CDR3 sequence: CASSLRQPNTEAFF. CDR3 bases: TGCGCCAGCAGCTTGAGGCAGCCGAACACTGAAGCTTTCTTT.

The chain couples TRBV3-1 (or the pseudogene TRBV3-2) to TRBJ2-3; TRBD2 is a possible D gene (5 bases). Trimming pared 0 bases from V and 2 bases from J, leaving 9 bases between. The CDR3 runs to 15 residues. The germline gives CDR1 LGHDT, CDR2 YNNKEL (reference sequence). CDR3 residues: CASSQDRRFTDTQYF. DNA of the CDR3: TGTGCCAGCAGCCAAGATCGGAGGTTCACAGATACGCAGTATTTT.

The chain is built from TRBV6-5 and TRBJ1-1; D unclear. The CDR3 runs to 15 residues. Trimming stripped 6 bases from V and 1 base from J, with 15 bases between. In germline, CDR1 is MNHEY, CDR2 SVGAGI. In DNA, the CDR3 is TGTGCCAGCAGGCCGGCGTCAGGAAGGAACACTGAAGCTTTCTTT. Its protein product is CASRPASGRNTEAFF.

This chain links TRBV4-1 with TRBJ1-3; 7 bases agree with TRBD1. V lost 4 bases, J lost 4 bases, and 13 bases stayed unmatched. CDR1 is MGHRA and CDR2 is YSYEKL in the germline V gene. The CDR3 loop spans 17 amino acids. CDR3 region: CASSLTGPRGGGNTIYF. The CDR3 DNA reads as TGCGCCAGCAGCCTGACAGGGCCCCGCGGAGGAGGAAACACCATATATTTT.

DNA of the CDR3: TGCAGCGTCTGGTTGGATTCGAGCTACACCTTC. It is translated as CSVWLDSSYTF. The gene calls are TRBV29-1 and TRBJ1-2; D not resolved. CDR3 size: 11 residues. Germline V gene sequence: CDR1 SQVTM, CDR2 ANQGSEA. The germline V and J ends were trimmed by 6 bases and 9 bases, with 14 bases remaining between them.

The rearrangement links TRBV3-1 (or the pseudogene TRBV3-2) to TRBJ2-1, with TRBD2 identical over 9 bases. With V trimmed by 1 base and J by 8 bases, 9 bases remained unmatched. The CDR3 runs to 16 residues. The germline V gene has CDR1 LGHDT and CDR2 YNNKEL (reference sequence). As DNA, the CDR3 is TGTGCCAGCAGCCAAGGGCAAGCGGGGGGAAACGATGAGCAGTTCTTC. This translates into CASSQGQAGGNDEQFF.

The rearrangement uses TRBV7-9 and TRBJ2-2, with 9 bases fitting TRBD1. Germline V lookup: CDR1 SEHNR, CDR2 FQNEAQ (reference sequence). The J segment lost 1 base and the V segment lost 5 bases, leaving 5 bases of the junction unmatched. CDR3 size: 16 residues. The CDR3: CASSPRDRENTGELFF. DNA of the CDR3: TGTGCCAGCAGCCCTCGGGACAGGGAGAACACCGGGGAGCTGTTTTTT.

There are a few counts of this clone. The chain recombines TRBV6-5 with TRBJ2-7, with 7 bases lining up with TRBD2. The CDR3 consists of 13 residues. J lost 4 bases, V lost 10 bases, and 10 bases had no gene match. Looked up from germline, CDR1 is MNHEY and CDR2 is SVGAGI. The CDR3, as DNA: TGTGCCACCTCAATGGGGGGAGGGTACGAGCAGTACGTC. Its protein product is CATSMGGGYEQYV.

This clone occurred once. The chain has TRBV27 and TRBJ2-1, with 12 nucleotides matching TRBD2. From germline, CDR1 is MNHEY and CDR2 SMNVEV (reference sequence). CDR3 length equals 15 residues. V lost 5 bases and J lost 7; bases outside the gene matches: 6. The CDR3 spells CASSQLAGGRNEQFF. Here the CDR3 DNA reads TGTGCCAGCAGTCAACTAGCGGGGGGTCGGAATGAGCAGTTCTTC.

This clone came up once. The chain combines TRBV10-1 with TRBJ2-3, with D perhaps TRBD2 (5 bases). V lost 0 bases, J lost 2 bases, and 18 bases lay in between. Germline V gene sequence: CDR1 WNHNN, CDR2 SYGVQD (reference sequence). There are 18 residues in the CDR3. CDR3 residues: CASSESVGSSPLTDTQYF. The CDR3 DNA is TGCGCCAGCAGTGAGTCCGTGGGGAGCTCCCCCCTCACAGATACGCAGTATTTT.

The rearrangement joins TRBV13 to TRBJ1-1; 9 nucleotides align to TRBD1. Germline trimming cut 5 bases from V and 3 bases from J; bases unmatched to any gene: 13. The germline V gene encodes CDR1 PRHDT and CDR2 FYEKMQ (reference sequence). The CDR3 contains 17 residues. This CDR3 is CASSPGQGVFTDTEAFF. The CDR3 nucleotides read TGTGCCAGCAGCCCGGGACAGGGAGTTTTTACTGACACTGAAGCTTTCTTT.